A single sample gave rise to the 26 T cell receptor beta chains below, sequenced in a study of CD8 T cells in Susac syndrome. Random hexamers were used to reverse transcribe an amount of roughly 0.45 to 1 ug RNA. TCRdb called the immunoSEQ multiplex PCR reads again in MiXCR, with one record for every CDR3 protein. Seen here are under 150,000 distinct CDR3 sequences, roughly 80% observed once, and the top ten hold 0.45% to 0.65%. Source material: CD8+ T cells from PBMCs. The origin of the receptors is a human donor with multiple sclerosis.

This clonotype has just one count. V and J are TRBV12-5 and TRBJ2-3, with TRBD2 matching 7 bases. This CDR3 is built from 17 residues. Per the germline V gene, CDR1 is LGHNT and CDR2 is FRNRAP. The trim removed 4 bases at V and 9 bases at J, leaving 19 bases unmatched. In DNA, the CDR3 is TGTGCTAGTGGTTCTCCTGGGAGGGGAGAGATCATGTCAACGCAGTATTTT. It is translated as CASGSPGRGEIMSTQYF.

This sequence joins TRBV5-1 and TRBJ1-1, with D perhaps TRBD1 (5 bases). Trimming pared 0 bases from V and 7 bases from J, leaving 13 bases between. This CDR3 has 14 residues. Germline CDR1 and CDR2: SGHRS and YFSETQ. The CDR3 here is CASSLDLGQYEAFF. In nucleotides, the CDR3 is TGCGCCAGCAGCTTGGATTTAGGACAATATGAAGCTTTCTTT.

As DNA, the CDR3 is TGTGCCAGCAGTGAATTAGGGGTCTCTCCGGCAGATACGCAGTATTTT. Translated: CASSELGVSPADTQYF. V is TRBV6-1 and J is TRBJ2-3; weak D call: TRBD1 (5 bases). V gave up 2 bases and J gave up 4 bases, with 16 bases separating them. Germline CDR1 MNHNS, CDR2 SASEGT. This CDR3 has 16 amino acids.

The rearrangement joins TRBV6-1 to TRBJ2-7; the match to TRBD1 covers 7 bases. The CDR3 totals 15 residues. J lost 0 bases, V lost 0 bases, and 2 bases had no gene match. Germline CDR1 and CDR2: MNHNS and SASEGT. The CDR3 loop reads CASSEASGGSYEQYF. CDR3 nucleotides: TGTGCCAGCAGTGAAGCATCAGGGGGCTCCTACGAGCAGTACTTC.

J is TRBJ2-3 and V is TRBV4-3; 9 nucleotides agree with TRBD1. The V gene's germline CDR1 is LGHNA and CDR2 YSLEER. V lost 0 bases to trimming and J lost 4 bases; unmatched junction nucleotides: 8. The CDR3 contains 17 residues. CDR3 coding DNA: TGCGCCAGCAGCCAAGACAAAACAGGGGGCGAAGCAGATACGCAGTATTTT. Amino acids: CASSQDKTGGEADTQYF.

This chain links TRBV7-2 with TRBJ1-2; D unresolved. Germline assignment: CDR1 SGHTA and CDR2 FQGNSA. CDR3 length: 14 residues. Trimming cost V 9 bases and J 8 bases, with 22 bases left between them. The CDR3 DNA is TGTGCCAGTCCCCCCGGCCAGGAAGGTTACGGCTACACCTTC. It yields the protein CASPPGQEGYGYTF.

The chain joins TRBV9 to TRBJ2-5; a possible D gene is TRBD2 (6 bases). From germline, CDR1 is SGDLS and CDR2 YYNGEE. CDR3 size: 15 residues. With 3 bases removed from V and 2 bases from J, the gap between germline ends came to 14 bases. The CDR3 loop reads CASSETRQIQETQYF. The CDR3 DNA reads TGTGCCAGCAGCGAGACTAGACAGATTCAAGAGACCCAGTACTTC.

The V gene is TRBV4-1, the J gene TRBJ2-5, with TRBD1 identical over 7 bases. The germline V gene encodes CDR1 MGHRA and CDR2 YSYEKL. J was trimmed by 2 bases and V by 2 bases; bases with no gene match: 2. The CDR3 is 14 residues long. The CDR3 DNA is TGCGCCAGCAGCCAACTGACAGGGCAAGAGACCCAGTACTTC. The encoded protein is CASSQLTGQETQYF.

The rearrangement links TRBV7-2 to TRBJ1-2, with a tentative D call TRBD1 (6 bases). The CDR3 loop spans 15 amino acids. CDR1 and CDR2 (germline): SGHTA, FQGNSA. Trimming removed 8 bases from V and 6 bases from J, with 22 bases in between. The CDR3 reads CASGTGGGSRHGYTF. CDR3 nucleotides: TGTGCCAGCGGGACTGGGGGCGGTAGCCGTCATGGCTACACCTTC.

This clonotype was observed a single time. This rearrangement joins TRBV24-1 to TRBJ2-3; D is unclear. This CDR3 contains 11 residues. Per the germline V gene, CDR1 is KGHDR and CDR2 is SFDVKD. The V and J ends lost 6 bases and 8 bases respectively, with 8 bases between them. In nucleotides, the CDR3 is TGTGCCACCAGTTCTCCGGGTACGCAGTATTTT. Its protein is CATSSPGTQYF.

The V call is TRBV27, the J call TRBJ1-2; D may be TRBD1 (5 bases). The CDR3 is 18 residues long. Trimming removed 6 bases at V and 4 bases at J, with 27 bases between. Germline V gene sequence: CDR1 MNHEY, CDR2 SMNVEV (reference sequence). CDR3: CASSRMSGTDFYFYGYTF. For the CDR3, the DNA is TGTGCCAGCAGCCGTATGTCCGGGACGGATTTCTATTTCTATGGCTACACCTTC.

V usage is TRBV7-8 and J usage is TRBJ2-3, with D unresolved. V shed 2 bases and J shed 2 bases, with 8 bases lying between them. The germline gives CDR1 SGHVS, CDR2 FQNEAQ. The CDR3 is 14 residues long. The DNA of the CDR3 is TGTGCCAGCAGCTTACGGGTGTTCACAGATACGCAGTATTTT. It specifies CASSLRVFTDTQYF.

This chain connects TRBV12-3 or TRBV12-4 to TRBJ2-1; D gene unclear. With 6 bases removed from V and 4 bases from J, the gap between germline ends came to 13 bases. The CDR3 consists of 14 residues. The CDR3 is CASRAGSSYNEQFF. CDR3 in DNA: TGTGCCAGCAGGGCAGGATCCTCGTACAATGAGCAGTTCTTC.

The CDR3 nucleotides read TGTGCCAGCAGTGGATTGTCCTACGAGCAGTACTTC. Protein: CASSGLSYEQYF. The chain joins TRBV6-1 to TRBJ2-7; no reliable D call. V lost 4 bases to trimming and J lost 1 base, with 5 bases between them. CDR3 length: 12 residues. Germline CDR1 reads MNHNS; CDR2 reads SASEGT.

The chain employs TRBV19 and TRBJ1-1; no definite D call. Germline CDR1 reads LNHDA; CDR2 reads SQIVND (reference sequence). The CDR3 is made up of 13 amino acids. The ends were cut back, 3 bases at V and 1 base at J, with 6 bases in the middle. This chain's CDR3 is CASSMEGNTEAFF. CDR3 in DNA: TGTGCCAGTAGTATGGAGGGGAACACTGAAGCTTTCTTT.

With respect to this clonotype: Sequence at one end of the junction differs from germline and may be a read error. This CDR3 reads CTGTEYNEQFF. CDR3 nucleotide sequence: TGTACCGGGACAGAGTACAATGAGCAGTTCTTC. V usage is TRBV20-1 and J usage is TRBJ2-1; TRBD1 aligns across 7 bases. Germline CDR1 is DFQATT and CDR2 is SNEGSKA (reference sequence). The CDR3 is 11 amino acids.

The rearrangement uses TRBV5-1 and TRBJ1-6, with D uncertain. This CDR3 contains 15 residues. Trimming cost V 1 base and J 5 bases, with 10 bases left between them. Germline V gene data show CDR1 as SGHRS and CDR2 as YFSETQ. This chain's CDR3 is CASSLSAENNSPLHF. As DNA, the CDR3 is TGCGCCAGCAGCTTGAGTGCTGAAAATAATTCACCCCTCCACTTT.

The gene calls are TRBV11-3 and TRBJ2-3; D call uncertain. CDR1 SGHNT and CDR2 YENEEA come from the germline V gene. CDR3 length: 12 amino acids. Trimming took 5 bases from V and 4 from J, leaving 7 bases between them. The DNA of the CDR3 is TGTGCCAGCAGCCTACCGGCAGATACGCAGTATTTT. Its protein is CASSLPADTQYF. Variable domain in full (rest from reference TRBV11-3 and TRBJ2-3): EAGVVQSPRYKIIEKKQPVAFWCNPISGHNTLYWYLQNLGQGPELLIRYENEEAVDDSQLPKDRFSAERLKGVDSTLKIQPAELGDSAVYLCASSLPADTQYFGPGTRLTVL.

V and J are TRBV7-9 and TRBJ1-4, with TRBD1 as a possible D gene (5 bases). CDR1 and CDR2 (germline): SEHNR, FQNEAQ (reference sequence). V was trimmed by 6 bases and J by 8 bases, leaving 10 bases between them. This CDR3 is 12 amino acids long. The CDR3 loop is CASRSGGEKLFF. The DNA of the CDR3 is TGTGCCAGCAGGTCGGGGGGAGAAAAACTGTTTTTT.

This chain joins TRBV20-1 and TRBJ2-5; 7 nucleotides align to TRBD2. The germline CDR1 and CDR2 sequences are DFQATT and SNEGSKA (reference sequence). CDR3 size: 13 residues. Losses at the gene ends were 3 bases for V and 1 base for J; bases not matched to a gene: 2. The CDR3 loop is CSASASGQETQYF. CDR3 DNA: TGCAGTGCTAGTGCTAGCGGCCAAGAGACCCAGTACTTC.

This clonotype has only a few counts. The chain uses TRBV11-2 and TRBJ2-7; TRBD1 might be the D (5 bases). The length of the CDR3 is 13 residues. The V gene lost 3 bases and the J gene lost 1 base, with 7 bases spanning the gap. CDR1 is SGHAT, CDR2 FQNNGV, per germline. This CDR3 reads CASSFQGSYEQYV. CDR3 sequence (DNA): TGTGCCAGCAGCTTTCAGGGATCCTACGAGCAGTACGTC.

J is TRBJ2-7 and V is TRBV5-6; 7 nucleotides agree with TRBD1. From germline, CDR1 is SGHDT and CDR2 YYEEEE. J was trimmed by 2 bases and V by 4 bases; bases with no gene match: 6. The CDR3 totals 14 residues. The CDR3 nucleotides are TGTGCCAGCAGCCCCCAACAGGGGACCTACGAGCAGTACTTC. Its translation is CASSPQQGTYEQYF.

CDR3 DNA: TGTGCCAGCAGTTTATGGTCAATCCGGGGGGGCTCTGAGCAGTTCTTC. It translates to CASSLWSIRGGSEQFF. J is TRBJ2-1 and V is TRBV27; TRBD2 matches at 8 bases. In germline, CDR1 is MNHEY, CDR2 SMNVEV (reference sequence). Losses at the gene ends were 1 base for V and 9 bases for J; bases not matched to a gene: 11. CDR3 length: 16 amino acids.

The chain has TRBV28 and TRBJ1-5, with TRBD1 matching 7 bases. The CDR3 extends over 15 amino acids. The germline V gene encodes CDR1 MDHEN and CDR2 SYDVKM. J was trimmed by 2 bases and V by 2 bases; bases with no gene match: 3. CDR3 sequence: CASSLHQGGNQPQHF. The DNA for the CDR3 is TGTGCCAGCAGTTTACACCAGGGGGGCAATCAGCCCCAGCATTTT.

The chain joins TRBV13 to TRBJ2-1; 13 nucleotides agree with TRBD2. This CDR3 comprises 19 residues. CDR1 is PRHDT, CDR2 FYEKMQ, per germline (reference sequence). With 5 bases clipped from V and 2 bases from J, the junction kept 12 bases outside the gene matches. Written as DNA, the CDR3 is TGTGCCAGCAGCATCGGACTAGCGGGAGCCCAAGGCCCCTACAATGAGCAGTTCTTC. Protein product: CASSIGLAGAQGPYNEQFF.

The chain links TRBV29-1 to TRBJ2-4, with D perhaps TRBD1 (6 bases). The CDR3 totals 19 residues. Germline V gives CDR1 SQVTM, CDR2 ANQGSEA. Deletions cut 8 bases from V and 0 bases from J, with 29 bases between. CDR3 in amino acids: CSPTGTSYVFFLAKNIQYF. CDR3 in DNA: TGCAGCCCGACCGGGACAAGCTATGTCTTTTTCTTAGCCAAAAACATTCAGTACTTC.